Each of the 13 T cell receptor beta chains below was sequenced from the same sample in a study of regulatory T cells in long-lasting Graves disease. The time point here: newly diagnosed GD, antithyroid drugs for less than 3 months. PBMCs provided the RNA from which the TCR library was made. The TCR beta library used iRepertoire HTBI primers with Arm-PCR amplification of CDR3. TCRdb reanalysed the multiplex PCR reads using MiXCR and keeps one entry per CDR3 protein. There are 200,000 to 250,000 distinct CDR3 sequences in the sample; around 20% occur only once, and more than 20% lies in the top ten. The sequences come from peripheral blood mononuclear cells (PBMCs), collected at new diagnosis, from a patient treated with antithyroid drugs. The receptors were sampled from a female donor with Graves disease.

At least ten counts were recorded for this clonotype. The chain couples TRBV7-8 to TRBJ2-3; 11 bases line up with TRBD2. Germline CDR1 reads SGHVS; CDR2 reads FQNEAQ. This CDR3 comprises 14 residues. The V gene end was trimmed by 5 bases and the J gene end by 4 bases; junction bases not matched to a gene: 2. DNA for the CDR3: TGTGCCAGCAGCATGACTAGCGGGGCAGATACGCAGTATTTT. Its protein is CASSMTSGADTQYF.

Many counts were recorded for this clonotype. J is TRBJ2-5 and V is TRBV11-3, with 13 bases lining up with TRBD2. There are 18 residues in the CDR3. Germline V gives CDR1 SGHNT, CDR2 YENEEA. V shed 5 bases, J shed 4 bases, and the junction held 13 bases outside the gene matches. The CDR3: CASSPGLAGARGGETQYF. CDR3 sequence (DNA): TGTGCCAGCAGCCCTGGACTAGCGGGGGCCCGAGGGGGAGAGACCCAGTACTTC.

This clonotype was recorded many times. The chain employs TRBV7-9 and TRBJ2-1; TRBD2 matches at 9 bases. CDR3 length: 14 amino acids. In germline, CDR1 is SEHNR, CDR2 FQNEAQ (reference sequence). V dropped 11 bases and J dropped 9; count of bases not matched to a gene: 14. Written as DNA, the CDR3 is TGTGCCCTCTCGGCGGGAGGGCCTGGTGGTGAGCAGTTCTTC. Translation: CALSAGGPGGEQFF. Filled out from reference TRBV7-9 and TRBJ2-1, the complete variable domain reads DTGVSQNPRHKITKRGQNVTFRCDPISEHNRLYWYRQTLGQGPEFLTYFQNEAQLEKSRLLSDRFSAERPKGSFSTLEIQRTEQGDSAMYLCALSAGGPGGEQFFGPGTRLTVL.

This clonotype was picked up a small number of times. The rearrangement links TRBV7-9 to TRBJ2-3, with TRBD2 matching 8 bases. Per germline, CDR1 SEHNR and CDR2 FQNEAQ (reference sequence). This CDR3 has 16 residues. The ends lost 5 bases at V and 0 bases at J; junction bases unmatched: 7. CDR3 amino acids: CASSTRLATSTDTQYF. For the CDR3, the DNA is TGTGCCAGCAGCACACGACTAGCGACAAGCACAGATACGCAGTATTTT.

This clonotype was seen ten or more times. The chain combines TRBV30 with TRBJ1-2; 9 bases line up with TRBD1. Germline V gives CDR1 GTSNPN, CDR2 SVGIG (reference sequence). The CDR3 spans 14 residues. The V and J ends lost 4 bases and 1 base, in that order; junction bases with no gene match: 4. CDR3 DNA sequence: TGTGCCTGGACCCAGGACAGGGGTAACTATGGCTACACCTTC. This gives the protein CAWTQDRGNYGYTF.

The table lists this clonotype with many counts. The chain is built from TRBV25-1 and TRBJ2-5; TRBD2 agrees at 14 bases. This CDR3 has 15 residues. Germline-derived CDR1 and CDR2 are MGHDK and SYGVNS. V lost 8 bases, J lost 5 bases, and 7 bases stayed unmatched. The CDR3 coding sequence is TGTGCCAGCGCCGGGACTAGCGGGAGCGGTGAGACCCAGTACTTC. Translating gives CASAGTSGSGETQYF.

This clonotype was observed at least ten times. The chain uses TRBV28 and TRBJ2-1; D is uncertain. The V end lost 3 bases, the J end lost 1 base, and 10 bases lay between the germline ends. The CDR3 extends over 15 amino acids. Germline V gene lookup returns CDR1 MDHEN and CDR2 SYDVKM. CDR3 region: CASSLWAESYNEQFF. The CDR3 DNA reads TGTGCCAGCAGTTTGTGGGCCGAATCCTACAATGAGCAGTTCTTC.

This clonotype was detected many times. V usage is TRBV14 and J usage is TRBJ2-1; 13 nucleotides agree with TRBD2. The ends lost 4 bases at V and 16 bases at J; junction bases unmatched: 7. CDR3 length: 13 amino acids. Per the germline V gene, CDR1 is SGHDN and CDR2 is FVKESK. CDR3 amino acids: CASSLEGLAGKFF. CDR3 DNA: TGTGCCAGCAGCCTTGAGGGACTAGCGGGAAAATTCTTC.

In its sample, this clonotype was seen many times. This rearrangement joins TRBV28 to TRBJ2-7; D is ambiguous. Germline CDR1 is MDHEN and CDR2 is SYDVKM. The germline V and J ends were trimmed by 7 bases and 3 bases, with 7 bases remaining between them. CDR3 size: 11 residues. This CDR3 reads CASNQNYEQYF. Written as DNA, the CDR3 is TGTGCCAGCAACCAGAACTACGAGCAGTACTTC.

This clonotype came up many times. The V gene is TRBV11-2, the J gene TRBJ2-7; no definite D call. The CDR3 runs to 14 residues. Germline V gives CDR1 SGHAT, CDR2 FQNNGV. V lost 0 bases and J 4 bases, leaving 10 bases between the germline ends. The CDR3 DNA sequence: TGTGCCAGCAGCTTAGATCAAACAGATTACGAGCAGTACTTC. It yields the protein CASSLDQTDYEQYF.

V and J are TRBV12-3 or TRBV12-4 and TRBJ1-3; D is unclear. This CDR3 comprises 16 residues. V was pared by 5 bases and J by 2 bases, with 16 bases between. This CDR3 reads CASSPGIQYAGNTIYF. DNA for the CDR3: TGTGCCAGCAGTCCCGGGATTCAATACGCTGGAAACACCATATATTTT.

J is TRBJ1-3 and V is TRBV5-1; D not certain. V was trimmed by 6 bases and J by 1 base, leaving 8 bases between them. This CDR3 is built from 13 residues. Looked up from germline, CDR1 is SGHRS and CDR2 is YFSETQ. The CDR3 nucleotides read TGCGCCAGCACCGGGGAATCTGGAAACACCATATATTTT. Protein product: CASTGESGNTIYF.

This clonotype came up many times. CDR3 sequence reads: CASSGRTRGEQYF. CDR3 coding DNA: TGTGCCAGCAGCGGCCGGACTAGGGGCGAGCAGTACTTC. This chain joins TRBV7-9 and TRBJ2-7; 7 nucleotides align to TRBD2. The CDR3 loop spans 13 amino acids. Trimming cost V 5 bases and J 6 bases; bases outside gene matches: 7. The germline CDR1 and CDR2 sequences are SEHNR and FQNEAQ (reference sequence). Full variable domain (missing parts from reference TRBV7-9 and TRBJ2-7): DTGVSQNPRHKITKRGQNVTFRCDPISEHNRLYWYRQTLGQGPEFLTYFQNEAQLEKSRLLSDRFSAERPKGSFSTLEIQRTEQGDSAMYLCASSGRTRGEQYFGPGTRLTVT.